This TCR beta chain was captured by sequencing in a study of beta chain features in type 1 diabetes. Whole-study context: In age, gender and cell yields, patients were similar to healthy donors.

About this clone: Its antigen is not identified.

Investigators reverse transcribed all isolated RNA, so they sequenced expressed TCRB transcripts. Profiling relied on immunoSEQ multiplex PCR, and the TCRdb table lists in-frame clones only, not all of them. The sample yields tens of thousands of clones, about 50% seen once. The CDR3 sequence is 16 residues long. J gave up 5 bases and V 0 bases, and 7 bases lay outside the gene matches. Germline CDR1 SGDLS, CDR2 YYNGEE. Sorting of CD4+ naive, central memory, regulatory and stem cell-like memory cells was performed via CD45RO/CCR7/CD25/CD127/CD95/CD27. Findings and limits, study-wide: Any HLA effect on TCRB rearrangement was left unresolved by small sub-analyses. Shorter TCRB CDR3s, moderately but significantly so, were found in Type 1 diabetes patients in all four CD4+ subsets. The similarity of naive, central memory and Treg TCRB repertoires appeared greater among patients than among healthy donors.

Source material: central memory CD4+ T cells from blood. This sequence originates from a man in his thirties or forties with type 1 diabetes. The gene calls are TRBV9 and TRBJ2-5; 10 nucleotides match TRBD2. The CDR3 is CASSVEGSGGFETQYF. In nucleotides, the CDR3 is TGTGCCAGCAGCGTAGAGGGTAGCGGGGGGTTTGAGACCCAGTACTTC.